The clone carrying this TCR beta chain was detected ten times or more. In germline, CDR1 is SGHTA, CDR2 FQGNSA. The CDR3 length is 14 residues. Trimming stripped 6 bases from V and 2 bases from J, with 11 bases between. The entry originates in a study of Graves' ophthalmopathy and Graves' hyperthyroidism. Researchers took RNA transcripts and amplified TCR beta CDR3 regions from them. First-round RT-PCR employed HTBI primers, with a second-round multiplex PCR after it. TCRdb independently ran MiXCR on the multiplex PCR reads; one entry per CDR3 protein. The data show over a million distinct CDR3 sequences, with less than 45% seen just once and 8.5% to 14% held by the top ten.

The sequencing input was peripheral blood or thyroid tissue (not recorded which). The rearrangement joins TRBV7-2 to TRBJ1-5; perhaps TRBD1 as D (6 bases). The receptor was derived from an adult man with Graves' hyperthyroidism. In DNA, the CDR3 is TGTGCCAGCAGTTTATCAGGGGGCAATCAGCCCCAGCATTTT. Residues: CASSLSGGNQPQHF.